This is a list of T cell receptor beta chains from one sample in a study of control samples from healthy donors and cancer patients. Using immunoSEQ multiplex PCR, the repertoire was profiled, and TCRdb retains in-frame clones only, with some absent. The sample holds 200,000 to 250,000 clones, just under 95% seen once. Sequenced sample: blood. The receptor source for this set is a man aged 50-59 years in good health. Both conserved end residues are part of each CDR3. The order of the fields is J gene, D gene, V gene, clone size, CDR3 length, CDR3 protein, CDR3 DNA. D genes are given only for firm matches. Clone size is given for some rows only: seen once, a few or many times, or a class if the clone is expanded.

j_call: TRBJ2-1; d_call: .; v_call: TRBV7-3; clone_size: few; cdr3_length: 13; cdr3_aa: CASSVTADNEQFF; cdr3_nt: TGTGCCAGCAGCGTGACAGCCGACAATGAGCAGTTCTTC
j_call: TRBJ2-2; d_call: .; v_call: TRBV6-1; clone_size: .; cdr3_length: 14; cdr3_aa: CASSEMAGTGELFF; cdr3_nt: TGTGCCAGCAGTGAAATGGCCGGCACCGGGGAGCTGTTTTTT
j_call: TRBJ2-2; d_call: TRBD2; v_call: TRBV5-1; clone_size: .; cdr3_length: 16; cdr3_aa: CASSVRGGLGTGELFF; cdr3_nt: TGCGCCAGCAGCGTGCGGGGGGGGCTGGGCACCGGGGAGCTGTTTTTT
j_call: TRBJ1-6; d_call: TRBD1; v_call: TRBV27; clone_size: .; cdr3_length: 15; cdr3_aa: CASSLSGGSVSPLHF; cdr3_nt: TGTGCCAGCAGTTTATCAGGGGGCAGTGTTTCACCCCTCCACTTT
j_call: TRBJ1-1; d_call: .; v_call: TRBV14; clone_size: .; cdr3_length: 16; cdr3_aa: CASSPQPMDTYTEAFF; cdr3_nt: TGTGCCAGCAGCCCACAACCGATGGACACTTACACTGAAGCTTTCTTT
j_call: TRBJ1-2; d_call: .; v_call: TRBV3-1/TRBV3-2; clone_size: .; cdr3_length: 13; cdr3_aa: CASSQGGGYGYTF; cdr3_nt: TGTGCCAGCAGCCAGGGGGGAGGCTATGGCTACACCTTC
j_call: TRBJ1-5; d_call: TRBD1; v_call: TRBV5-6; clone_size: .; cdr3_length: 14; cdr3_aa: CAIPGTASNQPQHF; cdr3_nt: TGTGCCATACCCGGGACAGCTAGCAATCAGCCCCAGCATTTT
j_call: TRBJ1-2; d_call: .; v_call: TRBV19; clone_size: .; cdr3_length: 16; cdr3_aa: CASSSPGQLSSDGYTF; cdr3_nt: TGTGCCAGTAGTAGTCCGGGACAATTAAGCTCCGATGGCTACACCTTC
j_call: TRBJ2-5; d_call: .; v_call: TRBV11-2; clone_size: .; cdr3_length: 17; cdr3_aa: CASSLAGGGSPGETQYF; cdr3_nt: TGTGCCAGCAGCTTGGCAGGCGGAGGATCTCCAGGGGAGACCCAGTACTTC
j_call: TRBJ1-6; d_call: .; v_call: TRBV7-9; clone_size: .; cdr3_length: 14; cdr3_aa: CASSFRASGTPLHF; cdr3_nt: TGTGCCAGCAGCTTTAGGGCCTCAGGGACACCCCTCCACTTT
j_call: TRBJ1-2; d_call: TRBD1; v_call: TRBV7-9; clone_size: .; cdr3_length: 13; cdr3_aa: CASSTGQSYGYTF; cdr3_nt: TGTGCCAGCAGCACGGGACAGAGCTATGGCTACACCTTC
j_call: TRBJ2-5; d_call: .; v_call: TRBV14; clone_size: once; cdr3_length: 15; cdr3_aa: CASSQSRGRGETQYF; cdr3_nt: TGTGCCAGCAGCCAGAGCAGGGGAAGGGGAGAGACCCAGTACTTC
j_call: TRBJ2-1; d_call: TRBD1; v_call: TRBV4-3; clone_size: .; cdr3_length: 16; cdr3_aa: CASSQDGDRVVGEQFF; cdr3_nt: TGCGCCAGCAGCCAAGATGGGGACAGGGTTGTTGGTGAGCAGTTCTTC
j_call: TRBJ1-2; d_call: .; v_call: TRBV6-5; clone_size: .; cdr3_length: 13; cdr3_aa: CASSYTESYGYTF; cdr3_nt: TGTGCCAGCAGTTACACCGAATCCTATGGCTACACCTTC
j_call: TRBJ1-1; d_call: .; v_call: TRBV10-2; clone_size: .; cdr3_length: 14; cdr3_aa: CASRPEHLNTEAFF; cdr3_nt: TGCGCCAGCAGACCTGAACACCTGAACACTGAAGCTTTCTTT
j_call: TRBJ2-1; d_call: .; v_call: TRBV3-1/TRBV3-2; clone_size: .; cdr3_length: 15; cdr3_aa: CASGHGGKPPNEQFF; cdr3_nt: TGTGCCAGCGGGCATGGGGGAAAACCCCCCAATGAGCAGTTCTTC
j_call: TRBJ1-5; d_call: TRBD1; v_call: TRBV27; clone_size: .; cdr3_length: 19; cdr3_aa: CASSLKPGQGASRNQPQHF; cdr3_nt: TGTGCCAGCAGTTTGAAACCGGGACAGGGGGCGAGCCGCAATCAGCCCCAGCATTTT
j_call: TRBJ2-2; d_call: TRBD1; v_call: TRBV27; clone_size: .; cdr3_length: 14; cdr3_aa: CASSFYRGTGELFF; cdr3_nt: TGTGCCAGCAGTTTTTACAGGGGCACCGGGGAGCTGTTTTTT
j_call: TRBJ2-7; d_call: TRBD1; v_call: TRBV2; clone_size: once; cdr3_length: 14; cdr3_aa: CASTRQGQSYEQYF; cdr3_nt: TGTGCCAGCACCCGACAGGGCCAATCCTACGAGCAGTACTTC
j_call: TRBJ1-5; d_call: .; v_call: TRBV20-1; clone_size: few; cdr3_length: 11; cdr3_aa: CSAQGNQPQHF; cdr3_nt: TGCAGTGCCCAGGGGAATCAGCCCCAGCATTTT
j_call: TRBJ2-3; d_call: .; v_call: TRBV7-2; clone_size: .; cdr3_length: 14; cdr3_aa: CASSSLMRTDTQYF; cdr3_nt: TGTGCCAGCAGCTCCCTCATGAGGACAGATACGCAGTATTTT
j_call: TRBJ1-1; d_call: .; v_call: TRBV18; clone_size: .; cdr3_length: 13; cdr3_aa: CASSPSGNTEAFF; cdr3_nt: TGTGCCAGCTCACCGTCCGGGAACACTGAAGCTTTCTTT
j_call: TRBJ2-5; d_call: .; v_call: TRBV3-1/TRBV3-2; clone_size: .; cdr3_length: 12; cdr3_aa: CASQARQETQYF; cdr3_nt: TGTGCCAGCCAGGCCAGACAAGAGACCCAGTACTTC
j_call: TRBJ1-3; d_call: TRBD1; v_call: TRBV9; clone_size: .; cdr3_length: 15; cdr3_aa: CASSPRQGLRNTIYF; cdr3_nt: TGTGCCAGCAGCCCGAGACAGGGTTTAAGAAACACCATATATTTT
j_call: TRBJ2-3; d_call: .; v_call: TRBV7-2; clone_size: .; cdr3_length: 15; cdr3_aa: CASSLISVVPDTQYF; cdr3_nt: TGTGCCAGCAGCTTAATCAGTGTGGTGCCAGATACGCAGTATTTT
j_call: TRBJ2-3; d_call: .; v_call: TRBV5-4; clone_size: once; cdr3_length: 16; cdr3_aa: CASSLDLGLEGDTQYF; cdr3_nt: TGTGCCAGCAGCTTGGATCTAGGGTTAGAAGGAGATACGCAGTATTTT
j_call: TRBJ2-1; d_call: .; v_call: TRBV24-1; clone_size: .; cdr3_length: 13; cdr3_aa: CATSEESYNEQFF; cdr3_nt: TGTGCCACCAGTGAGGAGTCCTACAATGAGCAGTTCTTC
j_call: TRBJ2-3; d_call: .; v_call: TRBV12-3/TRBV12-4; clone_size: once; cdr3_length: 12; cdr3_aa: CASTSGGSKRNF; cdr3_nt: TGTGCCAGCACCTCCGGGGGCTCGAAGAGGAATTTT
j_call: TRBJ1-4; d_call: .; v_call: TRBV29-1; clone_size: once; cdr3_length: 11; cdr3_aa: CSAEENEKLFF; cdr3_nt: TGCAGCGCGGAAGAGAATGAAAAACTGTTTTTT
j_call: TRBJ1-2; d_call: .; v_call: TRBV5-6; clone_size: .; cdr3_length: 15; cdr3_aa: CASSFYTGSSDGYTF; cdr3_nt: TGTGCCAGCAGCTTTTACACAGGCTCCTCGGATGGCTACACCTTC
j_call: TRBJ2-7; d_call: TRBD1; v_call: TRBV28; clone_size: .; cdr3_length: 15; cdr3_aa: CASSSPGTVSEEQYF; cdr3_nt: TGTGCCAGCAGTTCTCCCGGGACAGTGAGTGAGGAGCAGTACTTC